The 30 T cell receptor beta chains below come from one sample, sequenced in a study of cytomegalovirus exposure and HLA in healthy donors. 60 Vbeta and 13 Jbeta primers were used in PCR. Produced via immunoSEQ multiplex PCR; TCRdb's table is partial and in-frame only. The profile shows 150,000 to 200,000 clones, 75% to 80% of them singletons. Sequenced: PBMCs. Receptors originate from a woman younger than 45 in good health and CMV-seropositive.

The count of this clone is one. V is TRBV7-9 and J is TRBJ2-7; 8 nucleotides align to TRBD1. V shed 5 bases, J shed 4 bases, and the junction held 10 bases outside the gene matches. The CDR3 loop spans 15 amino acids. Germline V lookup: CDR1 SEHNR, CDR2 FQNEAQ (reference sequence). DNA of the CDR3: TGTGCCAGCAGCCCAATCCGGGACAGGAATTACGAGCAGTACTTC. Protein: CASSPIRDRNYEQYF. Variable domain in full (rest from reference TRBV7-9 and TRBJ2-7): DTGVSQNPRHKITKRGQNVTFRCDPISEHNRLYWYRQTLGQGPEFLTYFQNEAQLEKSRLLSDRFSAERPKGSFSTLEIQRTEQGDSAMYLCASSPIRDRNYEQYFGPGTRLTVT.

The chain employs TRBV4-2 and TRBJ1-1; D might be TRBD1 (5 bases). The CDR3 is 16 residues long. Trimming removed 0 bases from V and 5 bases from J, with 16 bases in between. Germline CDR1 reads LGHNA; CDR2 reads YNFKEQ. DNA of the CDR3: TGTGCCAGCAGCCAAGATATGGAGGGACTGAGAACTGAAGCTTTCTTT. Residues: CASSQDMEGLRTEAFF.

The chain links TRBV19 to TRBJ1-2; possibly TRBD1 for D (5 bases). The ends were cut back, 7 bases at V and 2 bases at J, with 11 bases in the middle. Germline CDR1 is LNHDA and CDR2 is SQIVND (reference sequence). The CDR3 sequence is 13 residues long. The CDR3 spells CASIGRQNYGYTF. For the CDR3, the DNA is TGTGCCAGTATTGGAAGACAGAACTATGGCTACACCTTC.

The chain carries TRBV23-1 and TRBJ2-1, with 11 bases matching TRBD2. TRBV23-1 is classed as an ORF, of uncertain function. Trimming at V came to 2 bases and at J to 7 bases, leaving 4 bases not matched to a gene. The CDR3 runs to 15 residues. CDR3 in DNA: TGCGCCAGCAGTCAAACTAGCGGGAGTGGTAATGAGCAGTTCTTC. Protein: CASSQTSGSGNEQFF.

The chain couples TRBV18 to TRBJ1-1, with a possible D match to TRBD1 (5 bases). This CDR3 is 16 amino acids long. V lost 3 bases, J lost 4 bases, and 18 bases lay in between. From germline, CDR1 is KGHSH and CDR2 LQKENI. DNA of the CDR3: TGTGCCAGCTCACCCGGCTGGAAACAGGATCTCACTGAAGCTTTCTTT. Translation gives CASSPGWKQDLTEAFF.

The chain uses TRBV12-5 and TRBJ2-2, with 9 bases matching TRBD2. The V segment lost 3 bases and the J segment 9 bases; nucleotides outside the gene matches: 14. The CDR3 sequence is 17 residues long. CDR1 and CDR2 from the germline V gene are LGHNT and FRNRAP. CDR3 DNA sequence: TGTGCTAGTGGTTTAACGGGGGCGGGGGGGCCCAGCCGGGAGCTGTTTTTT. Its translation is CASGLTGAGGPSRELFF.

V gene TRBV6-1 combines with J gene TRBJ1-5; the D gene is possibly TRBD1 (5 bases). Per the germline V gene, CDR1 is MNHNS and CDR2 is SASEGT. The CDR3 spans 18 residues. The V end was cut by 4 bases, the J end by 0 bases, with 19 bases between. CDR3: CASSVSTANVFSNQPQHF. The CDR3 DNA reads TGTGCCAGCAGTGTGTCGACAGCCAATGTATTTAGCAATCAGCCCCAGCATTTT.

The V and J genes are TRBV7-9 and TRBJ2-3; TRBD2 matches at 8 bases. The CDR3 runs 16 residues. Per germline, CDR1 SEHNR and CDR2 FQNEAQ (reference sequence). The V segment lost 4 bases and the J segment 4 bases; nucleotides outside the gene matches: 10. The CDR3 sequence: CASSSSREGWADTQYF. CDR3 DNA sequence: TGTGCCAGCAGCTCCTCCCGGGAGGGGTGGGCAGATACGCAGTATTTT.

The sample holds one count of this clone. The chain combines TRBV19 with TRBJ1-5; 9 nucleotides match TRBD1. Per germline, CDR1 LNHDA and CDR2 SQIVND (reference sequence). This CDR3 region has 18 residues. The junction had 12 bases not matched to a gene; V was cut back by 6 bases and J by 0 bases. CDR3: CASRIRDRAPYSNQPQHF. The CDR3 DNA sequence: TGTGCCAGTAGAATCCGGGACAGGGCACCTTATAGCAATCAGCCCCAGCATTTT.

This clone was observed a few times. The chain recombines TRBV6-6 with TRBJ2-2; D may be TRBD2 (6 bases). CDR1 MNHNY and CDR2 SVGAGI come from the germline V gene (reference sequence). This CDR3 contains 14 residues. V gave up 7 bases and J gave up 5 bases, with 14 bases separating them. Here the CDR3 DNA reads TGTGCCAGCAAGGCCGGGGGAAGGACCGGGGAGCTGTTTTTT. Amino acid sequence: CASKAGGRTGELFF.

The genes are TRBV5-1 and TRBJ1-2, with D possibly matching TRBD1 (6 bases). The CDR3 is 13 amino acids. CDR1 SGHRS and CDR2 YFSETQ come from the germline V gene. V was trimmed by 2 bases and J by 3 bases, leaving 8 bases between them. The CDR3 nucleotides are TGCGCCAGCAGCTTCGGACAGTACTATGGCTACACCTTC. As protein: CASSFGQYYGYTF.

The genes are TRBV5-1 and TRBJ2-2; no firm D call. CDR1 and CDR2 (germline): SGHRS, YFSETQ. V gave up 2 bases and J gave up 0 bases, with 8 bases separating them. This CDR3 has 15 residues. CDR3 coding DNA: TGCGCCAGCAGCTTCCTGTCCGCGAACACCGGGGAGCTGTTTTTT. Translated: CASSFLSANTGELFF.

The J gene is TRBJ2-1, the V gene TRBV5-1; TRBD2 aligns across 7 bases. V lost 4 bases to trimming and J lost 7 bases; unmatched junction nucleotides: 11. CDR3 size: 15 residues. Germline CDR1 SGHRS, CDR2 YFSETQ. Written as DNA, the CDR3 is TGCGCCAGCAGCCTCTCGGCGGGAGCAAAGAATGAGCAGTTCTTC. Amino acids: CASSLSAGAKNEQFF.

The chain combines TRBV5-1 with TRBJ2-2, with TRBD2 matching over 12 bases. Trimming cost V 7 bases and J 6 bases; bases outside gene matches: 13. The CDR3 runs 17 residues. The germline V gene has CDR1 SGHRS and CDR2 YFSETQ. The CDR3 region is CASSYSTSGRIAGELFF. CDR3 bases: TGCGCCAGCTCCTACTCGACTAGCGGGAGAATCGCCGGGGAGCTGTTTTTT.

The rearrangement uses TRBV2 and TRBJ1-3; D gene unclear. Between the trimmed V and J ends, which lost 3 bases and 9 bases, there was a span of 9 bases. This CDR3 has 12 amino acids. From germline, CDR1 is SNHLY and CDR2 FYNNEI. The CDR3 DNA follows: TGTGCCAGCAGTGATGCTAGAAGCACCATATATTTT. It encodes CASSDARSTIYF.

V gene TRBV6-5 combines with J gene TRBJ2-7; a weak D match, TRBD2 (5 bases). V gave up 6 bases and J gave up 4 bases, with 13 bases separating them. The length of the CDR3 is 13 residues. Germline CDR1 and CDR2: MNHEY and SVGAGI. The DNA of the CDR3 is TGTGCCAGCAGCCCTAATTCGGGGTACGAGCAGTACTTC. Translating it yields CASSPNSGYEQYF.

The CDR3 is CASSSQQGSSYNEQFF. For the CDR3, the DNA is TGTGCCAGCAGCTCCCAACAGGGGAGCTCCTACAATGAGCAGTTCTTC. The chain combines TRBV11-2 with TRBJ2-1; TRBD1 matches at 7 bases. This CDR3 contains 16 residues. The germline gives CDR1 SGHAT, CDR2 FQNNGV. With 4 bases clipped from V and 0 bases from J, the junction kept 6 bases outside the gene matches. The entire variable domain, with the rest obtained from reference TRBV11-2 and TRBJ2-1, is as follows: EAGVAQSPRYKIIEKRQSVAFWCNPISGHATLYWYQQILGQGPKLLIQFQNNGVVDDSQLPKDRFSAERLKGVDSTLKIQPAKLEDSAVYLCASSSQQGSSYNEQFFGPGTRLTVL.

The CDR3 sequence is CASSSQTSGSRADTQYF. DNA of the CDR3: TGTGCCAGCAGTTCCCAGACTAGCGGGAGTAGGGCAGATACGCAGTATTTT. The chain has TRBV28 and TRBJ2-3, with 12 bases that match TRBD2. This CDR3 is built from 17 residues. Germline CDR1 and CDR2: MDHEN and SYDVKM. V lost 4 bases and J lost 4; bases outside the gene matches: 9. The full variable domain, in which reference TRBV28 and TRBJ2-3 provide the parts outside the CDR3, is DVKVTQSSRYLVKRTGEKVFLECVQDMDHENMFWYRQDPGLGLRLIYFSYDVKMKEKGDIPEGYSVSREKKERFSLILESASTNQTSMYLCASSSQTSGSRADTQYFGPGTRLTVL.

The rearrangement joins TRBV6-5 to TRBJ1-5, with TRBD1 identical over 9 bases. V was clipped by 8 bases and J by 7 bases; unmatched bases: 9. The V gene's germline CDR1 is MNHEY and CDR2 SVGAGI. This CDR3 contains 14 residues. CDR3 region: CASQGQGGRQPQHF. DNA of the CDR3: TGTGCCAGCCAGGGACAGGGTGGCAGACAGCCCCAGCATTTT.

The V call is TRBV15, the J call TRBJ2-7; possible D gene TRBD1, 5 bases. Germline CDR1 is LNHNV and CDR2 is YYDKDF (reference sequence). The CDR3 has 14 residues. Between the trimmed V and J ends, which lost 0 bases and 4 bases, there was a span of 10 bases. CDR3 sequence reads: CATSRDMTVYEQYF. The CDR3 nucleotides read TGTGCCACCAGCAGAGATATGACAGTTTACGAGCAGTACTTC.

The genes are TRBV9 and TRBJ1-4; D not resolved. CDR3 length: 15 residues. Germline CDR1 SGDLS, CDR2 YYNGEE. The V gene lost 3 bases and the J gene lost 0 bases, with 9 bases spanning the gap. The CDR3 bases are TGTGCCAGCAGCGACGGAGGTACAACTAATGAAAAACTGTTTTTT. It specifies CASSDGGTTNEKLFF.

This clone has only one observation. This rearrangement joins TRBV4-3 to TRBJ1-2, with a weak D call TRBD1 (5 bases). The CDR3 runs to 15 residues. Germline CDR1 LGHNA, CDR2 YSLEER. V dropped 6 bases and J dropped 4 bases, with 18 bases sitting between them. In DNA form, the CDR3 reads TGCGCCAGCAGTCAGGGACTCCGTTCCTCCTATGGCTACACCTTC. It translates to CASSQGLRSSYGYTF.

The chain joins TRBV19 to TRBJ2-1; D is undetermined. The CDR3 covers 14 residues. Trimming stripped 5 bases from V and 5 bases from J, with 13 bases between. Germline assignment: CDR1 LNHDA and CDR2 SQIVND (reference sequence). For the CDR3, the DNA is TGTGCCAGTAGTCCCCAATACTTCCACAATGAGCAGTTCTTC. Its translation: CASSPQYFHNEQFF. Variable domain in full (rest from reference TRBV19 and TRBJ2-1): DGGITQSPKYLFRKEGQNVTLSCEQNLNHDAMYWYRQDPGQGLRLIYYSQIVNDFQKGDIAEGYSVSREKKESFPLTVTSAQKNPTAFYLCASSPQYFHNEQFFGPGTRLTVL.

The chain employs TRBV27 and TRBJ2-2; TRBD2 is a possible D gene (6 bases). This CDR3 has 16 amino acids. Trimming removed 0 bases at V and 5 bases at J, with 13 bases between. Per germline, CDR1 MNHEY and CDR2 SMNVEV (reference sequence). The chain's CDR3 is CASSLSRTTITGELFF. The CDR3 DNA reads TGTGCCAGCAGTTTATCTCGGACTACTATAACCGGGGAGCTGTTTTTT.

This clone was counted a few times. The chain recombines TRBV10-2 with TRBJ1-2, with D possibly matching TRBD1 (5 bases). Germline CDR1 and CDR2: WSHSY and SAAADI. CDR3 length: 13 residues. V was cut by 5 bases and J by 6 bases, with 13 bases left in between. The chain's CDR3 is CASSLTERHGYTF. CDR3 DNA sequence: TGCGCCAGCAGTCTGACAGAAAGACATGGCTACACCTTC.

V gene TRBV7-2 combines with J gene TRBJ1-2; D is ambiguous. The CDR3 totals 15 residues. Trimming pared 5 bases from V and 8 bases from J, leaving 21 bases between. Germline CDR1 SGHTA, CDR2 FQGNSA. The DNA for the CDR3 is TGTGCCAGCAGCCCGCAGGCCGTCCAAATATCGGGCTACACCTTC. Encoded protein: CASSPQAVQISGYTF. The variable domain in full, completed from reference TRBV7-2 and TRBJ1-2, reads GAGVSQSPSNKVTEKGKDVELRCDPISGHTALYWYRQSLGQGLEFLIYFQGNSAPDKSGLPSDRFSAERTGGSVSTLTIQRTQQEDSAVYLCASSPQAVQISGYTFGSGTRLTVV.

Here the CDR3 DNA reads TGCAGCGTTGGAGGGGGCGAAAGCTATGGCTACACCTTC. Its translation: CSVGGGESYGYTF. The chain employs TRBV29-1 and TRBJ1-2; TRBD1 matches 7 bases. Germline V CDR1 and CDR2: SQVTM, ANQGSEA. V trimming: 4 bases; J trimming: 4 bases; junction bases outside the gene matches: 6. This CDR3 has 13 amino acids.

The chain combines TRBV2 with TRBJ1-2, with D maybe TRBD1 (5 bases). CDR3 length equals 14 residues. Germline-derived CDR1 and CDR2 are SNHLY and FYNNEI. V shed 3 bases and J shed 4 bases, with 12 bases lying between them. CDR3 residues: CASSEQAQGYGYTF. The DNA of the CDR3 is TGTGCCAGCAGTGAGCAGGCCCAGGGCTATGGCTACACCTTC.

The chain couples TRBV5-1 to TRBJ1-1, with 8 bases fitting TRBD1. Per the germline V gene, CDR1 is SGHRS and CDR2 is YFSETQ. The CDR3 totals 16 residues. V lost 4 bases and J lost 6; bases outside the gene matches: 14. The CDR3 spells CASSALRTGTVAEAFF. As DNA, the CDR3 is TGCGCCAGCAGCGCATTAAGGACAGGGACGGTTGCTGAAGCTTTCTTT.

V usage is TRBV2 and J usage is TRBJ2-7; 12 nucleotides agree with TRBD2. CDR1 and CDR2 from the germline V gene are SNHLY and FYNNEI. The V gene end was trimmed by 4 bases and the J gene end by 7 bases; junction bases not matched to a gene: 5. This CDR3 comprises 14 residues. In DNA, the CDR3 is TGTGCCAGCAGTGGTCTAGCGGGAGGGTGGGAGCAGTACTTC. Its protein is CASSGLAGGWEQYF.